Shown below are 27 T cell receptor beta chains from a single sample sequenced in a study of blood T cell repertoires in COVID-19 (TCRdb year 2020). Library construction relied on the immunoSEQ multiplex PCR assay. Not all clones reach the TCRdb copy of this immuneACCESS table, which keeps in-frame sequences only. Checked studies attribute under half of the gap to unresolved V genes and leave the rest unexplained. The sample table holds around 400,000 clones, of which roughly 87% were seen once. The top ten clonotypes cover about 5.4% of the sample. Sample: PBMCs or T cells enriched from blood (not recorded which). The receptors were gathered from a woman between 50 and 59 years old who had recovered from COVID-19.

The chain couples TRBV6-1 to TRBJ1-2; a weak D match, TRBD1 (6 bases). The CDR3 spans 13 residues. Trimming took off 2 bases at V and 4 bases at J, with 8 bases between the two ends. Germline V gene lookup returns CDR1 MNHNS and CDR2 SASEGT. The CDR3 DNA is TGTGCCAGCAGTGAAATGGGGGCCTATGGCTACACCTTC. Translation gives CASSEMGAYGYTF.

The V call is TRBV5-6, the J call TRBJ1-2; 7 bases match TRBD1. This CDR3 comprises 15 residues. In germline, CDR1 is SGHDT, CDR2 YYEEEE. The V segment lost 2 bases and the J segment 6 bases; nucleotides outside the gene matches: 10. CDR3 in amino acids: CASSFGGTGVNGYTF. CDR3 bases: TGTGCCAGCAGCTTTGGGGGTACAGGGGTGAATGGCTACACCTTC.

CDR3 region: CASSLLNEQFF. DNA of the CDR3: TGCGCCAGCAGCTTACTCAATGAGCAGTTCTTC. The V gene is TRBV5-1, the J gene TRBJ2-1; D is unresolved. CDR1 is SGHRS, CDR2 YFSETQ, per germline. This CDR3 is 11 amino acids long. V lost 2 bases and J lost 6, with 3 bases in between.

Note on this clone: Sequence at one end of the junction differs from germline and may be a read error. The chain is built from TRBV18 and TRBJ1-2, with TRBD1 as a possible D gene (5 bases). The germline CDR1 and CDR2 sequences are KGHSH and LQKENI. The CDR3 runs to 13 residues. In DNA, the CDR3 is TGTGCCAGCTCACCTACGGGGGATAATCGGCTCCCGTTC. It yields the protein CASSPTGDNRLPF.

This chain links TRBV7-3 with TRBJ1-2; D ambiguous. CDR1 and CDR2 (germline): SGHTA, FQGTGA. Deletions cut 2 bases from V and 10 bases from J, with 14 bases between. The CDR3 is 13 amino acids. CDR3 residues: CASSLRSRIDYTF. As DNA, the CDR3 is TGTGCCAGCAGCTTACGGTCCAGGATTGACTACACCTTC.

This chain uses TRBV6-5 with TRBJ1-3, with 7 bases that match TRBD1. CDR1 and CDR2 (germline): MNHEY, SVGAGI. V gave up 6 bases and J gave up 2 bases; unmatched junction bases: 7. This CDR3 comprises 15 residues. CDR3 DNA: TGTGCCAGCAGGAAACCCGGGACAGCTGGAAACACCATATATTTT. Translating gives CASRKPGTAGNTIYF.

The chain employs TRBV7-2 and TRBJ1-3; a possible D gene is TRBD1 (5 bases). The CDR3 runs to 15 residues. Germline loops: CDR1 SGHTA, CDR2 FQGNSA. V lost 1 base, J lost 0 bases, and 7 bases lay in between. The DNA of the CDR3 is TGTGCCAGCAGCTTAGTAGGGGTCTCTGGAAACACCATATATTTT. This encodes CASSLVGVSGNTIYF.

The chain is built from TRBV7-2 and TRBJ2-7, with TRBD1 matching over 10 bases. Germline CDR1 reads SGHTA; CDR2 reads FQGNSA. V gave up 5 bases and J gave up 4 bases; unmatched junction bases: 5. The CDR3 is 14 residues long. CDR3 loop: CASSPWTGGYEQYF. The CDR3 nucleotides read TGTGCCAGCAGCCCTTGGACAGGGGGGTACGAGCAGTACTTC.

The V call is TRBV6-5, the J call TRBJ2-1; D unclear. This CDR3 spans 15 amino acids. The germline gives CDR1 MNHEY, CDR2 SVGAGI. The V and J ends lost 0 bases and 3 bases respectively, with 9 bases between them. Written as DNA, the CDR3 is TGTGCCAGCAGTTACTCCCCGAGGAGCTACAATGAGCAGTTCTTC. Translation gives CASSYSPRSYNEQFF.

This chain joins TRBV5-4 and TRBJ1-2; tentatively, D is TRBD1 (5 bases). Per germline, CDR1 SGHNT and CDR2 YYREEE (reference sequence). The length of the CDR3 is 13 residues. The V end was cut by 0 bases, the J end by 6 bases, with 9 bases between. For the CDR3, the DNA is TGTGCCAGCAGCTTGGCGGGGGTACATGGCTACACCTTC. As protein: CASSLAGVHGYTF.

The gene calls are TRBV12-3 or TRBV12-4 and TRBJ2-7; TRBD1 might be the D (6 bases). This CDR3 has 13 amino acids. V lost 5 bases and J lost 3, with 11 bases in between. The CDR3: CASSTDSYYEQYF. DNA of the CDR3: TGTGCCAGCAGTACGGACAGCTACTACGAGCAGTACTTC.

The chain couples TRBV27 to TRBJ2-7; 7 nucleotides agree with TRBD1. This CDR3 comprises 15 residues. CDR1 and CDR2 from the germline V gene are MNHEY and SMNVEV (reference sequence). V was clipped by 5 bases and J by 4 bases; unmatched bases: 11. CDR3 DNA: TGTGCCAGCAGTCCCTCTAGGGACAGCCAATACGAGCAGTACTTC. As protein: CASSPSRDSQYEQYF.

This chain joins TRBV3-1 (or the pseudogene TRBV3-2) and TRBJ1-1; TRBD1 matches 7 bases. The length of the CDR3 is 16 residues. CDR1 LGHDT and CDR2 YNNKEL come from the germline V gene (reference sequence). V shed 1 base and J 5 bases; nucleotides not matched to a gene: 10. The CDR3 sequence is CASSQGSWLQGTEAFF. The DNA of the CDR3 is TGTGCCAGCAGCCAAGGTAGCTGGCTACAGGGGACTGAAGCTTTCTTT.

The V gene is TRBV4-2, the J gene TRBJ2-7; 10 bases line up with TRBD1. The CDR3 is 14 residues long. Trimming removed 1 base from V and 4 bases from J; junction bases left unmatched: 1. Germline lookup yields CDR1 LGHNA and CDR2 YNFKEQ. CDR3 sequence (DNA): TGTGCCAGCAGCCAAGGGGACAGGGGTTACGAGCAGTACTTC. This translates into CASSQGDRGYEQYF.

The V call is TRBV4-1, the J call TRBJ1-2; 7 nucleotides agree with TRBD1. Germline V CDR1 and CDR2: MGHRA, YSYEKL. CDR3 size: 15 residues. With 1 base clipped from V and 9 bases from J, the junction kept 11 bases outside the gene matches. The CDR3 region is CASSQGGVTGTRYTF. Here the CDR3 DNA reads TGCGCCAGCAGCCAAGGCGGGGTGACAGGGACACGCTACACCTTC.

The CDR3 DNA reads TGTGCCAGCAGCTTATCGAGCGGCACCCATCGAGAGCAGTACTTC. It yields the protein CASSLSSGTHREQYF. The rearrangement joins TRBV7-2 to TRBJ2-7; perhaps TRBD2 as D (5 bases). The CDR3 sequence is 15 residues long. Germline CDR1 is SGHTA and CDR2 is FQGNSA. V was pared by 2 bases and J by 7 bases, with 18 bases between.

CDR3 sequence: CASSPLGTSGGARFF. The CDR3 coding sequence is TGTGCCAGCAGCCCCCTCGGGACTAGCGGGGGGGCACGATTCTTC. This chain uses TRBV11-3 with TRBJ2-1; 16 bases are a match to TRBD2. J was trimmed by 16 bases and V by 5 bases; bases with no gene match: 11. There are 15 residues in the CDR3. Looked up from germline, CDR1 is SGHNT and CDR2 is YENEEA.

This chain uses TRBV6-5 with TRBJ1-1; maybe TRBD1 (6 bases). This CDR3 contains 14 residues. Germline loops: CDR1 MNHEY, CDR2 SVGAGI. V lost 8 bases, J lost 1 base, and 14 bases lay in between. This CDR3 is CASLIRGANTEAFF. CDR3 in DNA: TGTGCCAGCTTAATCAGGGGTGCGAACACTGAAGCTTTCTTT.

This clone has ten or more counts. The chain employs TRBV19 and TRBJ2-7, with 7 bases matching TRBD2. With 2 bases clipped from V and 1 base from J, the junction kept 2 bases outside the gene matches. CDR1 and CDR2 from the germline V gene are LNHDA and SQIVND (reference sequence). This CDR3 has 14 amino acids. DNA of the CDR3: TGTGCCAGTAGTATACAAGCGGGGTCCTACGAGCAGTACTTC. Protein sequence: CASSIQAGSYEQYF.

The chain couples TRBV25-1 to TRBJ2-1, with 9 bases fitting TRBD2. V lost 5 bases to trimming and J lost 0 bases; unmatched junction nucleotides: 8. Looked up from germline, CDR1 is MGHDK and CDR2 is SYGVNS. The CDR3 is made up of 17 amino acids. The CDR3 DNA follows: TGTGCCAGCAGTAGCGGGAGGTCGGGAAGCTCCTACAATGAGCAGTTCTTC. Amino acid sequence: CASSSGRSGSSYNEQFF.

V usage is TRBV6-8 and J usage is TRBJ1-1; possible D gene TRBD1, 5 bases. Germline V gives CDR1 MNHGY, CDR2 SAAAGT. The CDR3 runs to 14 residues. This CDR3 reads CDAKGLTGGTEAFF. The CDR3 nucleotides read TGTGACGCCAAGGGGCTAACGGGGGGAACTGAAGCTTTCTTT.

V and J are TRBV12-5 and TRBJ1-1, with TRBD1 matching over 10 bases. The V gene end was trimmed by 5 bases and the J gene end by 4 bases; junction bases not matched to a gene: 10. The CDR3 contains 16 residues. CDR1 LGHNT and CDR2 FRNRAP come from the germline V gene. CDR3 nucleotides: TGTGCTAGTGGTCCGCCCCGGGACAGGGGAGGCACTGAAGCTTTCTTT. It specifies CASGPPRDRGGTEAFF.

V is TRBV30 and J is TRBJ1-2; TRBD1 is a possible D gene (6 bases). Germline V gene lookup returns CDR1 GTSNPN and CDR2 SVGIG (reference sequence). This CDR3 region has 16 residues. V was pared by 4 bases and J by 3 bases, with 21 bases between. The CDR3 bases are TGTGCCTGGACCCCTCCCGGGGCAGGGGCAGACTATGGCTACACCTTC. Protein sequence: CAWTPPGAGADYGYTF.

This clone appeared a single time. The chain links TRBV2 to TRBJ1-2, with a tentative D call TRBD1 (5 bases). The CDR3 loop spans 13 amino acids. Deletions cut 3 bases from V and 5 bases from J, with 10 bases between. Germline-derived CDR1 and CDR2 are SNHLY and FYNNEI. This CDR3 is CASSESGGYGYTF. DNA of the CDR3: TGTGCCAGCAGTGAGTCCGGGGGTTATGGCTACACCTTC.

The chain uses TRBV9 and TRBJ2-7, with 8 bases lining up with TRBD1. Germline lookup yields CDR1 SGDLS and CDR2 YYNGEE. The CDR3 has 17 residues. Trimming at V came to 0 bases and at J to 7 bases, leaving 15 bases not matched to a gene. CDR3 in amino acids: CASSVGVGQGVLEEQYF. The CDR3 region has the DNA TGTGCCAGCAGCGTAGGTGTCGGACAGGGTGTGCTAGAGGAGCAGTACTTC.

V and J are TRBV29-1 and TRBJ2-2; D unclear. Looked up from germline, CDR1 is SQVTM and CDR2 is ANQGSEA. The CDR3 loop spans 13 amino acids. V was shortened by 4 bases and J by 3 bases, with 9 bases between the two germline ends. The CDR3 DNA follows: TGCAGCGTTGCACCGGGTTACACCGGGGAGCTGTTTTTT. Translation: CSVAPGYTGELFF.

The chain employs TRBV12-3 or TRBV12-4 and TRBJ2-5, with D perhaps TRBD2 (5 bases). The V end was cut by 3 bases, the J end by 1 base, with 6 bases between. The CDR3 runs to 13 residues. CDR3 protein: CASSLEAQETQYF. CDR3 DNA sequence: TGTGCCAGCAGTTTGGAGGCCCAAGAGACCCAGTACTTC.